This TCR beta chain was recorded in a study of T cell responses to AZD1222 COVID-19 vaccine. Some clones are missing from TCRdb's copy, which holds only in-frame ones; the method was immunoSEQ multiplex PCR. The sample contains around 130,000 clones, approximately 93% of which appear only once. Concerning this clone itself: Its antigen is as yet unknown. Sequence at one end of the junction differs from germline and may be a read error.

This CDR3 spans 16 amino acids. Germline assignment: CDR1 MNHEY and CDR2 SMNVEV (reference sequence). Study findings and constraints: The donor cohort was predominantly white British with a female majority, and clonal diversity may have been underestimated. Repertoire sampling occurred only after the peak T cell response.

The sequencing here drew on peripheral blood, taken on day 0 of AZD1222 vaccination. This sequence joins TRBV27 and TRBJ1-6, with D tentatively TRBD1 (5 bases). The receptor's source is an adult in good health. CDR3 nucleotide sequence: TGTGCCAGCAGTTTGGCCGGGACGTCCTTTAATTCACCCCTCCACTTT. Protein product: CASSLAGTSFNSPLHF.